What follows are 4 T cell receptor beta chains derived from one specimen sequenced in a study of T cells in Graves' hyperthyroidism and ophthalmopathy. The CDR3 regions of TCR beta were amplified from RNA transcripts. HTBI primers were used for first-round RT-PCR of the TCR CDR3. TCRdb reprocessed the multiplex PCR reads with MiXCR, giving one entry per CDR3 protein. The table includes 490,000 or so distinct CDR3 sequences, 40% to 50% detected once. Sequencing used peripheral blood or thyroid tissue (not recorded which). The receptors were sampled from an adult woman with Graves' disease, either hyperthyroidism or ophthalmopathy (not recorded which).

V is TRBV5-1 and J is TRBJ2-6; perhaps TRBD1 as D (5 bases). V was cut by 1 base and J by 2 bases, with 13 bases left in between. The CDR3 sequence is 17 residues long. CDR1 and CDR2 (germline): SGHRS, YFSETQ. The DNA of the CDR3 is TGCGCCAGCAGCTTGATGGACACCGGTGCTGGGGCCAACGTCCTGACTTTC. Translation: CASSLMDTGAGANVLTF.

A note on this clonotype: A much more abundant neighbour one base away suggests this may be a read error. The chain recombines TRBV7-9 with TRBJ2-7; D unresolved. Germline V gives CDR1 SEHNR, CDR2 FQNEAQ (reference sequence). Trimming took 7 bases from V and 1 from J, leaving 17 bases between them. This CDR3 contains 15 residues. CDR3 in amino acids: CASTPPVYGSYEQYF. CDR3 in DNA: TGTGCCAGCACCCCCCCGGTATACGGGTCCTACGAGCAGTACTTC.

In this sample, this clonotype turned up many times. This chain connects TRBV6-5 to TRBJ1-5; D is undetermined. Between the trimmed V and J ends, which lost 6 bases and 2 bases, there was a span of 11 bases. The CDR3 contains 14 residues. Germline CDR1 MNHEY, CDR2 SVGAGI. The chain's CDR3 is CASRLLGGNQPQHF. For the CDR3, the DNA is TGTGCCAGCAGACTACTTGGGGGCAATCAGCCCCAGCATTTT.

The rearrangement joins TRBV9 to TRBJ2-2, with TRBD2 matching 8 bases. The CDR3 extends over 14 amino acids. Germline values: CDR1 SGDLS, CDR2 YYNGEE. The ends lost 5 bases at V and 4 bases at J; junction bases unmatched: 4. Here the CDR3 DNA reads TGTGCCAGCAGTGACGGGAGGGCCACCGGGGAGCTGTTTTTT. Translating gives CASSDGRATGELFF.